A selection of T cell receptor beta chains follows, all from one sample in a study of shared clonotypes between healthy human individuals. Assay: immunoSEQ multiplex PCR; the TCRdb copy retains only in-frame clones and omits some. The sample includes approximately 1,000,000 clones, about 80% of them seen just once. The sequenced sample consisted of memory CD4+ T cells from PBMCs. Receptor source: a man aged 18 to 35 in good health. Some clones in this sample may be carry-over from other donors' samples. Both conserved end residues are trimmed from each CDR3.

v_call: TRBV2
j_call: TRBJ1-2
cdr3_aa: ASSEREQNGYT

v_call: TRBV18
j_call: TRBJ2-1
cdr3_aa: ASSPGLAGAYNEQF

v_call: TRBV7-9
j_call: TRBJ2-2
cdr3_aa: ASSLDVGNLRNTGELF

v_call: TRBV27
j_call: TRBJ2-2
cdr3_aa: ASSPMIPLRELF

v_call: TRBV2
j_call: TRBJ2-5
cdr3_aa: ASTLAGGPQETQY

v_call: TRBV29-1
j_call: TRBJ2-1
cdr3_aa: SVMSAWWGDEQF

v_call: TRBV10-3
j_call: TRBJ2-7
cdr3_aa: AIRMTGTSYEQY

v_call: TRBV2
j_call: TRBJ1-1
cdr3_aa: ASTEGLNTEAF

v_call: TRBV6-5
j_call: TRBJ1-5
cdr3_aa: ASSYGRGASNQPQH

v_call: TRBV9
j_call: TRBJ2-7
cdr3_aa: ASSVRGQGVYEQY

v_call: TRBV10-1
j_call: TRBJ1-1
cdr3_aa: ASSEAATPNTEAF

v_call: TRBV7-7
j_call: TRBJ1-1
cdr3_aa: ASSFDRDTEAF

v_call: TRBV6-1
j_call: TRBJ2-5
cdr3_aa: ASRDTVFVQETQY

v_call: TRBV5-1
j_call: TRBJ2-7
cdr3_aa: ASSTRTDSYEQY

v_call: TRBV7-2
j_call: TRBJ2-5
cdr3_aa: ASSPRRGETQY

v_call: TRBV11-2
j_call: TRBJ1-2
cdr3_aa: ASSLVGLARRPYGYT

v_call: TRBV18
j_call: TRBJ1-2
cdr3_aa: ASSGDYGYT

v_call: TRBV1
j_call: TRBJ1-3
cdr3_aa: TSSQDNRSGNTIY

v_call: TRBV5-1
j_call: TRBJ1-1
cdr3_aa: ASSLKGQDTEAF

v_call: TRBV5-1
j_call: TRBJ2-3
cdr3_aa: ASGFTGGGTDTQY

v_call: TRBV28
j_call: TRBJ1-5
cdr3_aa: ASNRGSSQPQH

v_call: TRBV6-5
j_call: TRBJ1-2
cdr3_aa: ASGTHRGVGYGYT

v_call: TRBV9
j_call: TRBJ2-5
cdr3_aa: ASSESTGPRETQY

v_call: TRBV2
j_call: TRBJ1-4
cdr3_aa: ASSELHEKLF

v_call: TRBV5-1
j_call: TRBJ1-3
cdr3_aa: ASSIAQAGVRGNTIY

v_call: TRBV5-1
j_call: TRBJ2-1
cdr3_aa: ASRLAGLAGGPYNEQF

v_call: TRBV5-1
j_call: TRBJ2-7
cdr3_aa: ASSLTGFDEQY

v_call: TRBV29-1
j_call: TRBJ1-1
cdr3_aa: SVARDLSGTEAF

v_call: TRBV5-3
j_call: TRBJ1-4
cdr3_aa: ARSRVSGPEKLF

v_call: TRBV18
j_call: TRBJ2-2
cdr3_aa: ASSPPAYTGELF

v_call: TRBV5-1
j_call: TRBJ2-1
cdr3_aa: ASSGLSYNEQF

v_call: TRBV5-1
j_call: TRBJ1-1
cdr3_aa: ASSGPLDRTVNTEAF

v_call: TRBV2
j_call: TRBJ2-3
cdr3_aa: ASSLLFTDTQY